Listed below are T cell receptor beta chains from one sample, sequenced in a study of T cell changes during pregnancy in multiple sclerosis. Data came from immunoSEQ multiplex PCR; TCRdb stores just in-frame clones and leaves some out. The sample lists 39,000 or so clones, around 90% occurring once. The sample consisted of CD4+ T cells from peripheral blood mononuclear cells, taken after pregnancy. These receptors were obtained from a female donor in good health, enrolled as a control in a pregnancy study. Both conserved end residues are part of each CDR3. Fields, in order: CDR3 DNA, CDR3 protein, clone size, V gene, D gene, J gene. A D gene is named only where the DNA matches it firmly. Clone size is shown for a subset of rows, as once, few, many or a class of expanded clone.

cdr3_nt: TGTGCCAGCAGCTTGGGCCCCGTCGGGAACACTGAAGCTTTCTTT
cdr3_aa: CASSLGPVGNTEAFF
clone_size: NA
v_call: TRBV7-2
d_call: NA
j_call: TRBJ1-1

cdr3_nt: TGTGCCAGCACCGATGCGGGGGGCTCCCGGGGCTACACCTTC
cdr3_aa: CASTDAGGSRGYTF
clone_size: NA
v_call: TRBV5-6
d_call: NA
j_call: TRBJ1-2

cdr3_nt: TGTGCCACCAGCGACCCTGGACAGGGCTCCTCCTACGAGCAGTACTTC
cdr3_aa: CATSDPGQGSSYEQYF
clone_size: NA
v_call: TRBV15
d_call: TRBD1
j_call: TRBJ2-7

cdr3_nt: TGTGCCAGCTCCACAACGTACCAAGAGACCCAGTACTTC
cdr3_aa: CASSTTYQETQYF
clone_size: NA
v_call: TRBV27
d_call: NA
j_call: TRBJ2-5

cdr3_nt: TGCGCCAGCAGCGTGGGGACTAGCGGGGGTACAGATACGCAGTATTTT
cdr3_aa: CASSVGTSGGTDTQYF
clone_size: NA
v_call: TRBV5-1
d_call: TRBD2
j_call: TRBJ2-3

cdr3_nt: TGTGCCAGTACCCCGGATCCGGGGAGCTCCTACGAGCAGTACTTC
cdr3_aa: CASTPDPGSSYEQYF
clone_size: NA
v_call: TRBV19
d_call: NA
j_call: TRBJ2-7

cdr3_nt: TGTGCCAGCAGCTCCGGACTAGCGGGGGAGGGTGAGCAGTTCTTC
cdr3_aa: CASSSGLAGEGEQFF
clone_size: NA
v_call: TRBV7-2
d_call: TRBD2
j_call: TRBJ2-1

cdr3_nt: TGTGCCAGCAGTGACGGGCAGAGCTCCTACAATGAGCAGTTCTTC
cdr3_aa: CASSDGQSSYNEQFF
clone_size: NA
v_call: TRBV6-4
d_call: NA
j_call: TRBJ2-1

cdr3_nt: TGTGCCAGCAGCCAGGGACTAGCGGGAGGTGCCTACGAGCAGTACTTC
cdr3_aa: CASSQGLAGGAYEQYF
clone_size: NA
v_call: TRBV5-4
d_call: TRBD2
j_call: TRBJ2-7

cdr3_nt: TGTGCCAGCAGGCAAGCAGGAGGGAACACTGAAGCTTTCTTT
cdr3_aa: CASRQAGGNTEAFF
clone_size: NA
v_call: TRBV25-1
d_call: NA
j_call: TRBJ1-1

cdr3_nt: TGTGCCAGCTCTACCAGGGTGGGCGAGCAGTACTTC
cdr3_aa: CASSTRVGEQYF
clone_size: NA
v_call: TRBV18
d_call: NA
j_call: TRBJ2-7

cdr3_nt: TGCAGCGCCCGACAGGGGCAAGAGACCCAGTACTTC
cdr3_aa: CSARQGQETQYF
clone_size: NA
v_call: TRBV29-1
d_call: TRBD1
j_call: TRBJ2-5

cdr3_nt: TGTGCCAGTAGTATGGACAGGGGGCGGGCTGAAGCTTTCTTT
cdr3_aa: CASSMDRGRAEAFF
clone_size: NA
v_call: TRBV19
d_call: TRBD1
j_call: TRBJ1-1

cdr3_nt: TGTGCCAGCAGCTTGGCCGGTAGCGGGGCGGGAGATACGCAGTATTTT
cdr3_aa: CASSLAGSGAGDTQYF
clone_size: NA
v_call: TRBV7-6
d_call: TRBD2
j_call: TRBJ2-3

cdr3_nt: TGTGCTAGTGGTTTGCCCCAGGGTACCTACGAGCAGTACTTC
cdr3_aa: CASGLPQGTYEQYF
clone_size: NA
v_call: TRBV12-5
d_call: NA
j_call: TRBJ2-7

cdr3_nt: TGTGCCAGCAGCTTAGATTCGGGATTTCAAGAGACCCAGTACTTC
cdr3_aa: CASSLDSGFQETQYF
clone_size: NA
v_call: TRBV11-2
d_call: NA
j_call: TRBJ2-5

cdr3_nt: TGTGCCAGCAGCCCCGTAAGCGGGGGGTACAATGAGCAGTTCTTC
cdr3_aa: CASSPVSGGYNEQFF
clone_size: NA
v_call: TRBV7-2
d_call: TRBD2
j_call: TRBJ2-1

cdr3_nt: TGTGCCAGCAGTGACTCGGGAGACACCGGGGAGCTGTTTTTT
cdr3_aa: CASSDSGDTGELFF
clone_size: NA
v_call: TRBV6-4
d_call: NA
j_call: TRBJ2-2

cdr3_nt: TGCAGCGGCACAACAGGGGATACGCAGTATTTT
cdr3_aa: CSGTTGDTQYF
clone_size: NA
v_call: TRBV29-1
d_call: NA
j_call: TRBJ2-3

cdr3_nt: TGCAGCGTTGAAGCGAGCGGGAACAATGAGCAGTTCTTC
cdr3_aa: CSVEASGNNEQFF
clone_size: NA
v_call: TRBV29-1
d_call: TRBD2
j_call: TRBJ2-1

cdr3_nt: TGTGCCAGCAATAGGCAGGGTATGTCCTACGAGCAGTACTTC
cdr3_aa: CASNRQGMSYEQYF
clone_size: NA
v_call: TRBV7-2
d_call: NA
j_call: TRBJ2-7

cdr3_nt: TGTGCCTGGAGGCGGGACAGGGCTTTGAGGGTCTCTGGAAACACCATATATTTT
cdr3_aa: CAWRRDRALRVSGNTIYF
clone_size: NA
v_call: TRBV30
d_call: TRBD1
j_call: TRBJ1-3

cdr3_nt: TGCGCCAGCAGCTTGGCCAGGGGAGGGCGAGGAGATACGCAGTATTTT
cdr3_aa: CASSLARGGRGDTQYF
clone_size: NA
v_call: TRBV5-1
d_call: NA
j_call: TRBJ2-3

cdr3_nt: TGTGCCAGTAGTAAGGGACTAGCGGGGGCCCCCGGGGAGCTGTTTTTT
cdr3_aa: CASSKGLAGAPGELFF
clone_size: NA
v_call: TRBV19
d_call: TRBD2
j_call: TRBJ2-2

cdr3_nt: TGTGCCAGCTCACCATCAGCTAACTCCGACAATGAAGCTTTCTTT
cdr3_aa: CASSPSANSDNEAFF
clone_size: NA
v_call: TRBV18
d_call: NA
j_call: TRBJ1-1

cdr3_nt: TGTGCCAGCCGGGGGACTAGCGGGTACACAGATACGCAGTATTTT
cdr3_aa: CASRGTSGYTDTQYF
clone_size: NA
v_call: TRBV2
d_call: TRBD2
j_call: TRBJ2-3

cdr3_nt: TGTGCCAGCAGCTTAAGACAGGGGGATGGCTATACCTTC
cdr3_aa: CASSLRQGDGYTF
clone_size: NA
v_call: TRBV7-6
d_call: TRBD1
j_call: TRBJ1-2

cdr3_nt: TGTGCCAGCAGCTTTCAGCGGGGTCCTCACAATGAGCAGTTCTTC
cdr3_aa: CASSFQRGPHNEQFF
clone_size: NA
v_call: TRBV7-9
d_call: TRBD2
j_call: TRBJ2-1

cdr3_nt: TGTGCCAGCAGTGAGTGGTCGGGAGCGGGCGCAGATACGCAGTATTTT
cdr3_aa: CASSEWSGAGADTQYF
clone_size: NA
v_call: TRBV2
d_call: NA
j_call: TRBJ2-3

cdr3_nt: TGTGCCAGCAGGGAGGATCTGAACACTGAAGCTTTCTTT
cdr3_aa: CASREDLNTEAFF
clone_size: NA
v_call: TRBV27
d_call: NA
j_call: TRBJ1-1

cdr3_nt: TGTGCCATCAGTGAGAGGGCGGCGGACTTCTCCTACAATGAGCAGTTCTTC
cdr3_aa: CAISERAADFSYNEQFF
clone_size: NA
v_call: TRBV10-3
d_call: NA
j_call: TRBJ2-1

cdr3_nt: TGTGCCAGCAGCAATCCAGGGGGAGTAGGTGGCTACACCTTC
cdr3_aa: CASSNPGGVGGYTF
clone_size: NA
v_call: TRBV7-2
d_call: TRBD1
j_call: TRBJ1-2

cdr3_nt: TGTGCCAGCAGTTTCACGACTAGCCCCGATACGCAGTATTTT
cdr3_aa: CASSFTTSPDTQYF
clone_size: NA
v_call: TRBV2
d_call: TRBD2
j_call: TRBJ2-3

cdr3_nt: TGTGCCAGCAGCTTGGGAGCGTCCCTTCAGTTCTTC
cdr3_aa: CASSLGASLQFF
clone_size: once
v_call: TRBV5-8
d_call: NA
j_call: TRBJ2-1

cdr3_nt: TGTGCCTGGAAGGTCGTGGGCCAGTCCTATGGCTACACCTTC
cdr3_aa: CAWKVVGQSYGYTF
clone_size: NA
v_call: TRBV30
d_call: NA
j_call: TRBJ1-2

cdr3_nt: TGCGCCAGCAGCTTTGGCCAGTTTTTCGACGAGCAGTACTTC
cdr3_aa: CASSFGQFFDEQYF
clone_size: NA
v_call: TRBV5-1
d_call: NA
j_call: TRBJ2-7

cdr3_nt: TGTGCCAGCAGCCCCCCGGACAGGGGGGGCACTGAAGCTTTCTTT
cdr3_aa: CASSPPDRGGTEAFF
clone_size: NA
v_call: TRBV21-1
d_call: NA
j_call: TRBJ1-1

cdr3_nt: TGTGCCAGCAGCCCAGCGGGAGATACCTACAATGAGCAGTTCTTC
cdr3_aa: CASSPAGDTYNEQFF
clone_size: NA
v_call: TRBV7-2
d_call: TRBD2
j_call: TRBJ2-1

cdr3_nt: TGTGCCAGCAGTGACGTGACAGGGAATTCACCCCTCCACTTT
cdr3_aa: CASSDVTGNSPLHF
clone_size: NA
v_call: TRBV6-1
d_call: TRBD1
j_call: TRBJ1-6

cdr3_nt: TGTGCCATCAGTGAGTCTGATATTTCAACAGGTGAAAAACTGTTTTTT
cdr3_aa: CAISESDISTGEKLFF
clone_size: NA
v_call: TRBV10-3
d_call: NA
j_call: TRBJ1-4

cdr3_nt: TGTGCCAGCAGCTCCCAAGCGGGAGGGCCGACAGATACGCAGTATTTT
cdr3_aa: CASSSQAGGPTDTQYF
clone_size: NA
v_call: TRBV7-9
d_call: TRBD2
j_call: TRBJ2-3

cdr3_nt: TGCGCCAGCAGCCAAGCCGGGACAGTGACAACGGAGAGCTATGGCTACACCTTC
cdr3_aa: CASSQAGTVTTESYGYTF
clone_size: NA
v_call: TRBV4-1
d_call: TRBD1
j_call: TRBJ1-2

cdr3_nt: TGTGCCAGCAGCTCGCGGACAGGGTGGTTGACCAATTCACCCCTCCACTTT
cdr3_aa: CASSSRTGWLTNSPLHF
clone_size: NA
v_call: TRBV7-8
d_call: TRBD1
j_call: TRBJ1-6